These T cell receptor beta chains were read from a single sample in a study of blood T cell repertoires in COVID-19. Libraries were prepared by immunoSEQ multiplex PCR; TCRdb keeps only in-frame clonotypes and omits some of them. Found here are some 220,000 clones, around 81% of them singletons; the top ten hold under 8.5%. The sequencing sample was made of peripheral blood. The receptors come from a woman aged 70-85 years with acute or convalescent COVID-19. CDR3s include the opening cysteine and the closing phenylalanine or tryptophan. Each record gives: clone size, V gene, D gene, J gene, CDR3 protein, CDR3 DNA. D genes are given only for firm matches. For some rows the clone size is stated as once, few or many, or as a class when expanded; others skip it.

NA	TRBV6-5	NA	TRBJ1-4	CASSSGGVRNEKLFF	TGTGCCAGCAGTTCCGGGGGGGTACGAAATGAAAAACTGTTTTTT
NA	TRBV2	NA	TRBJ2-1	CASSDDSGEQFF	TGTGCCAGCAGTGATGATAGCGGAGAGCAGTTCTTC
few	TRBV6-6	NA	TRBJ2-3	CASSYRGATDTQYF	TGTGCCAGCAGTTACCGTGGGGCGACCGATACGCAGTATTTT
NA	TRBV7-9	NA	TRBJ1-1	CASSRGLHTEAFF	TGTGCCAGCAGCCGGGGTCTACACACTGAAGCTTTCTTT
NA	TRBV7-9	NA	TRBJ2-3	CASSLATGGRTQYF	TGTGCCAGCAGCTTAGCGACGGGGGGCAGAACGCAGTATTTT
once	TRBV18	TRBD2	TRBJ2-3	CASSPAAGGADTQYF	TGTGCCAGCTCACCCGCAGCGGGGGGTGCAGATACGCAGTATTTT
NA	TRBV19	TRBD1	TRBJ1-5	CASSYRGRDNQPQHF	TGTGCCAGTAGTTACAGGGGGCGAGACAATCAGCCCCAGCATTTT
NA	TRBV19	TRBD1	TRBJ2-2	CASSTGGLGTGELFF	TGTGCCAGTAGCACAGGGGGCCTGGGTACCGGGGAGCTGTTTTTT
few	TRBV7-3	TRBD2	TRBJ2-2	CASSFTSGLGELFF	TGTGCCAGCAGCTTCACTAGCGGTCTCGGGGAGCTGTTTTTT
NA	TRBV10-3	TRBD1	TRBJ2-7	CAISDWDRFSYEQYF	TGTGCCATCAGTGATTGGGACAGGTTCTCCTACGAGCAGTACTTC
NA	TRBV3-1/TRBV3-2	TRBD1	TRBJ2-7	CASSQDCDRAGWNCYEQYF	TGTGCCAGCAGCCAAGATTGCGACAGGGCGGGCTGGAACTGCTACGAGCAGTACTTC
NA	TRBV2	NA	TRBJ2-3	CASSELGTDTQYF	TGTGCCAGCAGTGAATTAGGCACAGATACGCAGTATTTT
NA	TRBV4-3	TRBD1	TRBJ2-2	CASSHGPGTGDGRTGELFF	TGCGCCAGCAGCCACGGTCCCGGGACAGGGGATGGACGCACCGGGGAGCTGTTTTTT
NA	TRBV10-1	NA	TRBJ2-7	CASSDPPFPNPGYEQYF	TGCGCCAGCAGTGATCCCCCCTTTCCAAACCCAGGCTACGAGCAGTACTTC
NA	TRBV6-6	TRBD1	TRBJ1-2	CASTSLGQGNYGYTF	TGTGCCAGCACCTCTTTGGGACAGGGAAACTATGGCTACACCTTC
NA	TRBV3-1/TRBV3-2	NA	TRBJ1-2	CASSQEGVGYTF	TGTGCCAGCAGCCAAGAAGGGGTTGGCTACACCTTC
NA	TRBV30	NA	TRBJ2-3	CAWSVGGGPTDTQYF	TGTGCCTGGAGTGTAGGGGGGGGGCCCACAGATACGCAGTATTTT
NA	TRBV18	NA	TRBJ2-3	CASSPPREVADTQYF	TGTGCCAGCTCACCACCGAGAGAGGTTGCAGATACGCAGTATTTT
NA	TRBV7-2	TRBD2	TRBJ2-7	CASSLYSRLAGGTYEQYF	TGTGCCAGCAGCTTATATTCCCGACTAGCGGGGGGTACCTACGAGCAGTACTTC
NA	TRBV19	NA	TRBJ2-2	CASRVGGNTGELFF	TGTGCCAGTAGAGTGGGGGGAAACACCGGGGAGCTGTTTTTT
NA	TRBV10-3	TRBD2	TRBJ2-5	CAISGGVAGGQETQYF	TGTGCCATCAGTGGTGGGGTAGCGGGGGGCCAAGAGACCCAGTACTTC
once	TRBV6-1	NA	TRBJ1-4	CASSDLQSFNEKLFF	TGTGCCAGCAGTGACCTACAGTCCTTTAATGAAAAACTGTTTTTT
NA	TRBV9	NA	TRBJ2-7	CASSPTTRLSEQYF	TGTGCCAGCAGCCCAACGACTAGACTAAGCGAGCAGTACTTC
NA	TRBV12-5	NA	TRBJ2-2	CASGPVTTGELFF	TGTGCTAGTGGTCCAGTTACCACCGGGGAGCTGTTTTTT
NA	TRBV7-2	NA	TRBJ2-7	CASSFYTGYEQYF	TGTGCCAGCAGCTTTTACACCGGGTACGAGCAGTACTTC
NA	TRBV14	NA	TRBJ1-1	CASSQVAGTEAFF	TGTGCCAGCAGCCAAGTAGCGGGCACTGAAGCTTTCTTT
NA	TRBV18	NA	TRBJ2-2	CASSPVGQSGTGELFF	TGTGCCAGCTCACCGGTTGGGCAGTCGGGGACCGGGGAGCTGTTTTTT
NA	TRBV18	NA	TRBJ2-5	CASSLGTMGTGQETQYF	TGTGCCAGCTCCCTAGGGACGATGGGAACAGGGCAAGAGACCCAGTACTTC
NA	TRBV20-1	NA	TRBJ2-5	CSAWGGETQYF	TGCAGTGCTTGGGGAGGTGAGACCCAGTACTTC
NA	TRBV5-4	TRBD1	TRBJ2-3	CASRRDRGAKDTQYF	TGTGCCAGCAGGCGGGACAGGGGGGCGAAAGATACGCAGTATTTT
NA	TRBV12-5	NA	TRBJ1-3	CASGQEHGNTIYF	TGTGCTAGTGGTCAGGAACACGGAAACACCATATATTTT
NA	TRBV19	TRBD1	TRBJ2-6	CASSIGQDSSGANVLTF	TGTGCCAGTAGTATCGGACAGGACAGCTCTGGGGCCAACGTCCTGACTTTC
NA	TRBV2	TRBD1	TRBJ2-2	CASRTGALAGELFF	TGTGCCAGCAGGACAGGGGCCCTCGCCGGGGAGCTGTTTTTT
NA	TRBV6-2/TRBV6-3	TRBD1	TRBJ2-7	CASSYWGQGNVGYEQYF	TGTGCCAGCAGTTACTGGGGACAGGGGAACGTCGGCTACGAGCAGTACTTC
NA	TRBV14	NA	TRBJ2-2	CASRPHDTGELFF	TGTGCCAGCAGACCACATGACACCGGGGAGCTGTTTTTT
NA	TRBV30	TRBD1	TRBJ2-7	CAWSGLVPTGFSYEQYF	TGTGCCTGGAGTGGTTTGGTTCCGACAGGGTTTTCCTACGAGCAGTACTTC
NA	TRBV5-6	NA	TRBJ2-4	CASSLGGGNIQYF	TGTGCCAGCAGCTTGGGGGGAGGAAACATTCAGTACTTC
NA	TRBV6-2/TRBV6-3	NA	TRBJ2-3	CASSSAGTGTQYF	TGTGCCAGCAGTTCGGCCGGGACTGGTACGCAGTATTTT
few	TRBV10-3	NA	TRBJ2-1	CAISEALNRGYNEQFF	TGTGCCATCAGTGAAGCGCTGAATAGGGGCTACAATGAGCAGTTCTTC
NA	TRBV4-3	NA	TRBJ2-7	CASSQAQGIVYEQYF	TGCGCCAGCAGCCAAGCCCAGGGTATCGTATACGAGCAGTACTTC
once	TRBV6-2/TRBV6-3	NA	TRBJ1-1	CASSSQNTEAFF	TGTGCCAGCAGTTCCCAGAACACTGAAGCTTTCTTT
few	TRBV25-1	NA	TRBJ2-6	CASSAAGANVLTF	TGTGCCAGCAGTGCGGCTGGGGCCAACGTCCTGACTTTC
NA	TRBV6-1	NA	TRBJ1-3	CASSEFVAATGNTIYF	TGTGCCAGCAGTGAGTTCGTGGCGGCTACCGGAAACACCATATATTTT
NA	TRBV18	NA	TRBJ1-3	CASSPGLNSGNTIYF	TGTGCCAGCTCACCGGGACTCAACTCTGGAAACACCATATATTTT
NA	TRBV3-1/TRBV3-2	TRBD2	TRBJ2-1	CASSQEIGRGAYNEQFF	TGTGCCAGCAGCCAAGAGATTGGGCGGGGGGCTTACAATGAGCAGTTCTTC
NA	TRBV29-1	TRBD1	TRBJ1-2	CSVGGTGAHGYTF	TGCAGCGTTGGAGGGACAGGGGCGCATGGCTACACCTTC
NA	TRBV7-3	NA	TRBJ2-7	CASSFIFGRGGPEQYF	TGTGCCAGCAGCTTTATTTTCGGCAGGGGCGGTCCCGAGCAGTACTTC
NA	TRBV5-1	TRBD1	TRBJ2-5	CASGGTGSQETQYF	TGCGCCAGTGGGGGGACAGGATCTCAAGAGACCCAGTACTTC
NA	TRBV6-5	TRBD2	TRBJ2-5	CASSYWRGFKTQYF	TGTGCCAGCAGTTACTGGCGGGGGTTCAAGACCCAGTACTTC
NA	TRBV25-1	NA	TRBJ1-6	CASSDGPGQSNSPLHF	TGTGCCAGCAGTGACGGACCAGGGCAGAGTAATTCACCCCTCCACTTT
NA	TRBV6-5	TRBD1	TRBJ2-2	CASSNDRGRTGELFF	TGTGCCAGCAGCAACGACAGGGGGCGCACCGGGGAGCTGTTTTTT